This TCR beta chain was sequenced in a study of a mutant IDH1 vaccine in newly diagnosed glioma. The overall study: Mean patient age was around 40 years; around 62% were male and about 40% female. Patients were pretreated with radiotherapy, temozolomide, or both, mostly both.

About this clone: Its specificity is unknown.

Measured with immunoSEQ multiplex PCR; TCRdb has only the in-frame clones, and not every one. The sample gives tens of thousands of clones, 65% to 80% of which show up once; 1.5% to 2% is in the top ten. Germline V gene sequence: CDR1 WNHNN, CDR2 SYGVQD (reference sequence). Trimming cost V 0 bases and J 4 bases, with 19 bases left between them. The CDR3 has 18 amino acids. Findings of the study overall: Shifts in the top peripheral T cell clonotypes seemed unrelated to pseudoprogression.

Time point meaning: baseline, week 1 (first vaccination visit). Specified treatment: pre-vaccination baseline after standard-of-care therapy. Each tumor in the donors was a new WHO grade 3 or 4 astrocytoma, IDH1-mutant and ATRX-lost. The chain recombines TRBV10-1 with TRBJ1-5; D is unclear. The TCR sequence derives from a woman aged 40 to 50 with glioma. The sample was PBMCs, taken from a glioma patient treated with radiotherapy, temozolomide or both. In DNA form, the CDR3 reads TGCGCCAGCAGTGAGTCCCCCGGTATTCATCCAGAAAATCAGCCCCAGCATTTT. Its protein is CASSESPGIHPENQPQHF.